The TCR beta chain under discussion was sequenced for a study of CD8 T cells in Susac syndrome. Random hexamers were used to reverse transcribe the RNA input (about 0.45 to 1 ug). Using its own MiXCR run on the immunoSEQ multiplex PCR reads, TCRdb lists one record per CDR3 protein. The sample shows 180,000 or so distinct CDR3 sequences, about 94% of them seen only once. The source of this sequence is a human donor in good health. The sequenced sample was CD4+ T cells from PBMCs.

The CDR3 loop reads CASKPIGNEQFF. The CDR3 bases are TGTGCCAGCAAGCCGATCGGCAATGAGCAGTTCTTC. The J gene is TRBJ2-1, the V gene TRBV6-2 or TRBV6-3; the D is unclear. This CDR3 spans 12 amino acids. Per the germline V gene, CDR1 is MNHEY and CDR2 is SVGEGT. V was trimmed by 7 bases and J by 6 bases, leaving 10 bases between them.